This T cell receptor (beta chain) was identified during a study of T cells in Graves' hyperthyroidism and ophthalmopathy. V dropped 0 bases and J dropped 4 bases, with 9 bases sitting between them. The germline V gene encodes CDR1 LGHNT and CDR2 FRNRAP. The CDR3 is 14 amino acids. Isolation of PBMCs was performed on roughly 9 ml fresh peripheral blood. TCR beta CDR3 region amplification was performed from RNA transcripts. Primed by the HTBI set, a first-round RT-PCR was run on the TCR CDR3. From the multiplex PCR reads, TCRdb called clonotypes with MiXCR, one entry per CDR3 protein. The sample consists of around 690,000 distinct CDR3 sequences, less than 25% of them appearing once. This clonotype has just a few counts.

This TCR derives from a man aged 25 to 45 with Graves' ophthalmopathy. This rearrangement joins TRBV12-5 to TRBJ1-1; D remains ambiguous. The sequencing input was blood. The CDR3 is CASGLVPASTEAFF. CDR3 sequence (DNA): TGTGCTAGTGGTTTGGTTCCGGCGAGCACTGAAGCTTTCTTT.